This T cell receptor (beta chain) was profiled in a study of identifying expanded T cells in peripheral blood. Study-level findings and limits: Technical replicates showed around 1.2 changed clones; around 2 weeks 15 to 20; four weeks 19. Across healthy donors, higher total template counts meant significantly greater approximately 2-week count variance.

Healthy donors had no documented immune events, such as infections, while sampled. This clone showed up just once. The antigen remains unidentified. Data came from immunoSEQ multiplex PCR; TCRdb stores just in-frame clones and leaves some out. The sample has 75,000 to 90,000 clones; approximately 90% are singletons. This TCR was recovered from a person aged 18 to 70 in good health. Sample: blood.

CDR3 sequence (DNA): TGTGCCAGCAGTTACTCCGTCGACAGATTTGGCTACACCTTC. Protein sequence: CASSYSVDRFGYTF. The J gene is TRBJ1-2, the V gene TRBV6-6; D perhaps matches TRBD1 (5 bases). Germline-derived CDR1 and CDR2 are MNHNY and SVGAGI (reference sequence). This CDR3 comprises 14 residues. Trimming cost V 0 bases and J 7 bases, with 12 bases left between them.